The sequence of this TCR beta chain was determined in a study of blood T cell repertoires in COVID-19. Overall study: COVID-19 samples collected from the United States, Italy and Spain covered acute and convalescent phases. T cells, B-cell-depleted T cells, or PBMCs provided the cDNA or gDNA that served as material.

Under the authors' procedure: Quantification of nucleated cells was approximated via reference gene primer amplification. Libraries were prepared by immunoSEQ multiplex PCR; TCRdb keeps only in-frame clonotypes and omits some of them. D and trimming were read from the DNA, whereas the V and J calls and clone size are those reported in that table. The sample has just under 50,000 clones, approximately 79% seen once. Unmatched junction bases numbered 9, after V lost 4 bases and J lost 4 bases. Germline V gene lookup returns CDR1 SNHLY and CDR2 FYNNEI. The CDR3 sequence is 16 residues long. Sequencing was performed on peripheral blood. The receptor was isolated from a man between 65 and 85 years old with acute or convalescent COVID-19. The chain links TRBV2 to TRBJ1-2, with 10 bases aligning to TRBD1. For the CDR3, the DNA is TGTGCCAGCAGTGCCTTGAAGACAGGGGGCATCTATGGCTACACCTTC. Amino acid sequence: CASSALKTGGIYGYTF.